The clone carrying this TCR beta chain was counted once. The healthy controls were matched to patients by age and sex. Bulk CD8+ and CD4+ cells came from magnetic negative isolation; CD8+ TEMRA by FACS. This entry belongs to a study of CD8 T cells in Susac syndrome. RNA totalling about 0.5 to 1 ug underwent reverse transcription with random hexamers. An immunoSEQ multiplex PCR generated amplified TCR beta CDR3 products spanning 54 Vbeta and 13 Jbeta. TCRdb passed the immunoSEQ multiplex PCR reads through MiXCR, listing each CDR3 protein once. This table has about 200,000 distinct CDR3 sequences, 90% to 95% appearing once. The CDR3 loop spans 20 amino acids. CDR1 and CDR2 (germline): KGHDR, SFDVKD. Between the trimmed V and J ends, which lost 0 bases and 3 bases, there was a span of 23 bases.

The material sequenced was CD4+ T cells from PBMCs. The chain couples TRBV24-1 to TRBJ2-1, with D possibly called TRBD1 or TRBD2 (5 bases each). This TCR was sampled from a human donor in good health. Here the CDR3 DNA reads TGTGCCACCAGTGATTTGCCCCATGAGGGACCCCTAGGGGACTACAATGAGCAGTTCTTC. This gives the protein CATSDLPHEGPLGDYNEQFF.